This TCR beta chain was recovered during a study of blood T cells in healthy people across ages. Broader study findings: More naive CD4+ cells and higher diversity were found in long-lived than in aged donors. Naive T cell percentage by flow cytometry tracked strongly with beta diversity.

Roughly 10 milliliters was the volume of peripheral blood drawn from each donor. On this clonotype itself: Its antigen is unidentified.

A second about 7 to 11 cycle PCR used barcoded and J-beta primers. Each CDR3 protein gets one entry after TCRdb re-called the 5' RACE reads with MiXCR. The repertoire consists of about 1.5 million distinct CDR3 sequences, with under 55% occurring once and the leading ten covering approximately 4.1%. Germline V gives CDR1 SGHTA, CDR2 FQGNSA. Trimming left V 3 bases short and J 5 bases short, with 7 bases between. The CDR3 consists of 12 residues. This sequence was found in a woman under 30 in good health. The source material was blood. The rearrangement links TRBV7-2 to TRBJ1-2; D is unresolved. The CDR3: CASSFIGYGYTF. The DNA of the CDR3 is TGTGCCAGCAGCTTCATAGGGTATGGCTACACCTTC.